This T cell receptor beta chain was recovered during a study of cytomegalovirus exposure and HLA in healthy donors. The study's findings and limits: A few CMV-associated chains proved CMV antigen-specific in vitro. For most TCR sequences rarity was the rule, although some public TCRs occurred in many donors.

CDR1 is SGHNT, CDR2 YYREEE, per germline (reference sequence). This CDR3 has 16 amino acids. V lost 4 bases, J lost 3 bases, and 17 bases lay in between. Concerning this clone itself: Its antigen is unidentified.

Sequencing used immunoSEQ multiplex PCR; TCRdb keeps in-frame clones, though not all of them. The data hold under 150,000 clones, with roughly nine tenths observed a single time. This clonotype originated in a man younger than 35 in good health and CMV-seronegative. The material sequenced was PBMCs. This sequence joins TRBV5-4 and TRBJ2-1, with D possibly matching TRBD2 (5 bases). The CDR3 nucleotides are TGTGCCAGCAGCCACCGGGGAGCGGATAACTACAATGAGCAGTTCTTC. Translating it yields CASSHRGADNYNEQFF.